This is a list of T cell receptor beta chains from one sample in a study of blood T cell repertoires in COVID-19. Here immunoSEQ multiplex PCR was the method, and the copy in TCRdb shows in-frame clones only, minus some. The sample lists 310,000 or so clones; more than 85% were seen once. Sequenced input: peripheral blood. These receptors were obtained from a man aged 70 or older with acute or convalescent COVID-19. Both conserved end residues are part of each CDR3. A D gene is named only where the DNA matches it firmly. Size tells how often a clone was seen (once, few, many) or the class of an expanded clone, and some rows leave it out.

size	V	D	J	CDR3	DNA
few	TRBV12-3/TRBV12-4	-	TRBJ1-5	CASSLTMEQPQHF	TGTGCCAGCAGTTTAACGATGGAGCAGCCCCAGCATTTT
-	TRBV7-2	TRBD2	TRBJ2-1	CASSTGLAGGREQFF	TGTGCCAGCAGCACGGGACTAGCGGGGGGGCGCGAGCAGTTCTTC
-	TRBV7-3	TRBD1	TRBJ2-7	CASSLTDRELKYF	TGTGCCAGCAGCTTAACGGACAGGGAATTGAAGTACTTC
-	TRBV11-2	-	TRBJ1-2	CASSLRYGYTF	TGTGCCAGCAGCTTACGCTATGGCTACACCTTC
-	TRBV5-4	-	TRBJ2-2	CASSLGRDGTGELFF	TGTGCCAGCAGCTTGGGCAGGGATGGCACCGGGGAGCTGTTTTTT
-	TRBV5-1	-	TRBJ2-2	CASSLTGTGELFF	TGCGCCAGCAGCTTAACAGGGACCGGGGAGCTGTTTTTT
-	TRBV5-1	TRBD1	TRBJ2-5	CASSLARGTDQETQYF	TGCGCCAGCAGCTTGGCCCGTGGGACAGATCAAGAGACCCAGTACTTC
few	TRBV7-2	-	TRBJ1-2	CASSFASYGYTF	TGTGCCAGCAGCTTCGCTAGCTATGGCTACACCTTC
-	TRBV10-1	TRBD1	TRBJ2-7	CASSPRTGGHEQYF	TGCGCCAGCTCGCCCAGGACAGGGGGCCACGAGCAGTACTTC
-	TRBV7-2	-	TRBJ2-5	CASSLGVSVGMETQYF	TGTGCCAGCAGCTTAGGGGTTAGCGTTGGTATGGAGACCCAGTACTTC
once	TRBV5-1	TRBD2	TRBJ2-1	CASSDSKLAGVYNEQFF	TGCGCCAGCAGCGACAGCAAACTAGCGGGGGTCTACAATGAGCAGTTCTTC
-	TRBV11-2	TRBD1	TRBJ1-1	CASSLDLFVGTGATHTEAFF	TGTGCCAGCAGCTTAGATCTGTTTGTGGGGACAGGGGCGACCCACACTGAAGCTTTCTTT
-	TRBV27	-	TRBJ2-5	CASTPTRPTETQYF	TGTGCCAGCACCCCGACTAGACCGACAGAGACCCAGTACTTC
-	TRBV7-8	TRBD1	TRBJ2-3	CASSLGQGRGGTQYF	TGTGCCAGCAGCCTAGGACAGGGAAGGGGTGGTACGCAGTATTTT
-	TRBV15	-	TRBJ1-4	CATSRDPGGGEKLFF	TGTGCCACCAGCAGAGATCCCGGGGGTGGGGAAAAACTGTTTTTT
-	TRBV7-2	-	TRBJ2-1	CASSPNSNEQFF	TGTGCCAGCAGCCCGAACTCCAATGAGCAGTTCTTC
-	TRBV28	TRBD1	TRBJ2-1	CASSFMGQGEYNEQFF	TGTGCCAGCAGTTTTATGGGACAGGGGGAATACAATGAGCAGTTCTTC
-	TRBV27	TRBD2	TRBJ2-1	CASSAGLAGGPRNEQFF	TGTGCCAGCAGTGCGGGGCTAGCGGGAGGGCCGAGAAATGAGCAGTTCTTC
-	TRBV7-9	TRBD1	TRBJ2-2	CASSLGQGIPGELFF	TGTGCCAGCAGCCTGGGACAGGGTATTCCCGGGGAGCTGTTTTTT
few	TRBV6-2/TRBV6-3	-	TRBJ1-4	CASSWSVAGEKLFF	TGTGCCAGCAGTTGGTCGGTGGCGGGTGAAAAACTGTTTTTT
-	TRBV9	TRBD2	TRBJ2-7	CASSSGLAGEQYF	TGTGCCAGCAGCTCGGGACTAGCGGGCGAGCAGTACTTC
-	TRBV11-3	TRBD1	TRBJ1-1	CASSERQGRTEAFF	TGTGCCAGCAGCGAACGACAGGGTCGGACTGAAGCTTTCTTT
-	TRBV7-9	TRBD1	TRBJ1-2	CASSLRQGRGYTF	TGTGCCAGCAGCTTACGACAGGGCCGGGGCTACACCTTC
-	TRBV7-9	-	TRBJ1-3	CASSSGFDRSSGNTIYF	TGTGCCAGCAGCTCAGGCTTTGACAGGAGCTCTGGAAACACCATATATTTT
few	TRBV10-1	TRBD2	TRBJ2-7	CASSGASGYEQYF	TGCGCCAGCTCTGGGGCTAGCGGCTACGAGCAGTACTTC
-	TRBV7-8	TRBD2	TRBJ2-1	CASSFRTSGGTYIYNEQFF	TGTGCCAGCAGCTTCAGGACTAGCGGGGGGACCTACATTTACAATGAGCAGTTCTTC
-	TRBV30	-	TRBJ1-2	CAWGAAGVWDGYTF	TGTGCCTGGGGGGCCGCGGGGGTATGGGACGGCTACACCTTC
-	TRBV30	-	TRBJ1-4	CAWGKEATNEKLFF	TGTGCCTGGGGGAAGGAGGCAACTAATGAAAAACTGTTTTTT
-	TRBV7-2	-	TRBJ1-5	CASGSYSNQPQHF	TGTGCCAGTGGTAGTTATAGCAATCAGCCCCAGCATTTT
-	TRBV4-1	TRBD2	TRBJ2-3	CASSQAGQGAGAGDTQYF	TGCGCCAGCAGCCAAGCGGGGCAGGGTGCGGGAGCCGGAGATACGCAGTATTTT
-	TRBV5-6	-	TRBJ2-7	CASSFLAGGASEYEQYF	TGTGCCAGCAGCTTTTTGGCCGGTGGCGCCTCGGAGTACGAGCAGTACTTC
-	TRBV9	TRBD2	TRBJ2-3	CASSLTSGYWDTQYF	TGTGCCAGCAGCTTAACTAGCGGATACTGGGATACGCAGTATTTT
-	TRBV24-1	-	TRBJ2-5	CNKLGREQETQYF	TGTAACAAGCTAGGCCGGGAACAAGAGACCCAGTACTTC
-	TRBV4-3	-	TRBJ1-1	CASSLSQAQVSEAFF	TGCGCCAGCAGCCTCTCCCAGGCCCAAGTCTCTGAAGCTTTCTTT
-	TRBV4-2	-	TRBJ1-4	CASSQFKGVNEKLFF	TGTGCCAGCAGCCAGTTCAAGGGGGTTAATGAAAAACTGTTTTTT